The following is a TCR beta chain sequence with its context. Libraries were prepared by immunoSEQ multiplex PCR; TCRdb keeps only in-frame clonotypes and omits some of them. Here the sample spans some 180,000 clones, 75% to 90% being singletons. The CDR3 totals 15 residues. Germline lookup yields CDR1 MGHRA and CDR2 YSYEKL. The V and J ends lost 0 bases and 7 bases respectively, with 13 bases between them. The sample originates from a study of blood T cell repertoires in COVID-19. V and J are TRBV4-1 and TRBJ2-1; TRBD2 might be the D (6 bases). The clonotype was recovered from a man aged 35 to 55 with acute or convalescent COVID-19. Sequenced input: peripheral blood. CDR3 DNA: TGCGCCAGCAGCCAAGAATGGCCGACTAGTAATGAGCAGTTCTTC. This codes for CASSQEWPTSNEQFF.